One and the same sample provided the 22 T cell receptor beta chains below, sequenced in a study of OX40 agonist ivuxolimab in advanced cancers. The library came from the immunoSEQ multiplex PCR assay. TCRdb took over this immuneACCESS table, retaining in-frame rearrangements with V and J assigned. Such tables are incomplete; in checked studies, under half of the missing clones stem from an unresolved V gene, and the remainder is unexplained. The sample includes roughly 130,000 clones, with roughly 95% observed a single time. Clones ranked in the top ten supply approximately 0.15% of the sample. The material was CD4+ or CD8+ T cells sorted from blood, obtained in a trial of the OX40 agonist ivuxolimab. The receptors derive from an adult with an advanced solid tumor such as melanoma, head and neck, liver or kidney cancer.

CDR3 in DNA: TGTGCCAGCAGCGCGGACTTAGGAAACATTCAGTACTTC. This codes for CASSADLGNIQYF. The genes are TRBV7-3 and TRBJ2-4, with D perhaps matching TRBD2 (5 bases). The V end lost 5 bases, the J end lost 6 bases, and 11 bases lay between the germline ends. From germline, CDR1 is SGHTA and CDR2 FQGTGA. This CDR3 region has 13 residues.

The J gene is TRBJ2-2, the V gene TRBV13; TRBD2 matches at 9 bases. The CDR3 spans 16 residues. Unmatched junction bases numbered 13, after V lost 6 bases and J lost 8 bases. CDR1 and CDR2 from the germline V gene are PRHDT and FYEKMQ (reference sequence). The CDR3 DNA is TGTGCCAGCAGTCCGAAAGGGACTAGCCCTCTTGGGGAGCTGTTTTTT. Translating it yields CASSPKGTSPLGELFF.

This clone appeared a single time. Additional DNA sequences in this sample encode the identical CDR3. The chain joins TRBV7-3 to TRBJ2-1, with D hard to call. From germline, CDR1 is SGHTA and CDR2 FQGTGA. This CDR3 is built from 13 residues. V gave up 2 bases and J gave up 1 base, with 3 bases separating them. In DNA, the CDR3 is TGTGCCAGCAGCTTACGGTCCTACAATGAGCAGTTCTTC. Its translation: CASSLRSYNEQFF. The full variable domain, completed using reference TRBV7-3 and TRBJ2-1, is GAGVSQTPSNKVTEKGKYVELRCDPISGHTALYWYRQSLGQGPEFLIYFQGTGAADDSGLPNDRFFAVRPEGSVSTLKIQRTERGDSAVYLCASSLRSYNEQFFGPGTRLTVL.

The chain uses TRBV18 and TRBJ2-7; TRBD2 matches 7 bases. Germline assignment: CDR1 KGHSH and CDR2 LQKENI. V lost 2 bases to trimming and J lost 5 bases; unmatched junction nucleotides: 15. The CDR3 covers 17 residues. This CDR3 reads CASSPFIVGGQPDEQYF. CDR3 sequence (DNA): TGTGCCAGCTCACCATTTATTGTGGGAGGGCAACCGGACGAGCAGTACTTC.

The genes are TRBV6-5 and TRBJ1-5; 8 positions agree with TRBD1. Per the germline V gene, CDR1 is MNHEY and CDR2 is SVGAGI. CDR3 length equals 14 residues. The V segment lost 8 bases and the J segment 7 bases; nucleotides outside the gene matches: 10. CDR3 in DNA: TGTGCCAGCCGGAGCAGGGGGCAGGGACAGCCCCAGCATTTT. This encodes CASRSRGQGQPQHF.

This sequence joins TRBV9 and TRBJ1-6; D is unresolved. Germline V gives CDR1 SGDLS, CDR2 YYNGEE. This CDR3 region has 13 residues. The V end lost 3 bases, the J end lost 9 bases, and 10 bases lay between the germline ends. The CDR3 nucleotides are TGTGCCAGCAGCGCGGACCTCTCTTCACCCCTCCACTTT. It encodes CASSADLSSPLHF. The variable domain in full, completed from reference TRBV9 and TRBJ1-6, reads DSGVTQTPKHLITATGQRVTLRCSPRSGDLSVYWYQQSLDQGLQFLIQYYNGEERAKGNILERFSAQQFPDLHSELNLSSLELGDSALYFCASSADLSSPLHFGNGTRLTVT.

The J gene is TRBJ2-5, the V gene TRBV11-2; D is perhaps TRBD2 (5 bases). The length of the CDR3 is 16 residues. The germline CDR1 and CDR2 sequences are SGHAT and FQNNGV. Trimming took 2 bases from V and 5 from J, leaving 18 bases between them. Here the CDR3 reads CASSLYPKGGGETQYF. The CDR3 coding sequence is TGTGCCAGCAGCTTATACCCCAAAGGAGGCGGCGAGACCCAGTACTTC.

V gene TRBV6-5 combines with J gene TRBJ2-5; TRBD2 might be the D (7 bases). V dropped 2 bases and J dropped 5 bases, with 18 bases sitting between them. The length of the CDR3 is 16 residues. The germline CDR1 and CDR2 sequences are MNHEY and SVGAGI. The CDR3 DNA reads TGTGCCAGCAGTTACGTGAGGGGGGGCGGGGACGAGACCCAGTACTTC. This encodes CASSYVRGGGDETQYF.

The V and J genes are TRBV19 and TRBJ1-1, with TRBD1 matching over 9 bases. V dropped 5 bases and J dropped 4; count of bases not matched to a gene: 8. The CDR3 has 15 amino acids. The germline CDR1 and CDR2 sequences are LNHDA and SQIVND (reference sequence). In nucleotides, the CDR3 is TGTGCCAGTAGTCTCCGGGACAGGGATATCACTGAAGCTTTCTTT. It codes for CASSLRDRDITEAFF.

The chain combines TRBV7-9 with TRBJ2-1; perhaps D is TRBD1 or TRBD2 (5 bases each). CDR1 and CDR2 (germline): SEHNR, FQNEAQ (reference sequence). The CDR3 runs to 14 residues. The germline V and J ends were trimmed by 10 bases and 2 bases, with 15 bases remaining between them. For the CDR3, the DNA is TGTGCCACATACCGGGACGGTACCTACAATGAGCAGTTCTTC. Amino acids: CATYRDGTYNEQFF. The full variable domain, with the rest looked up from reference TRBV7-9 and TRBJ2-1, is DTGVSQNPRHKITKRGQNVTFRCDPISEHNRLYWYRQTLGQGPEFLTYFQNEAQLEKSRLLSDRFSAERPKGSFSTLEIQRTEQGDSAMYLCATYRDGTYNEQFFGPGTRLTVL.

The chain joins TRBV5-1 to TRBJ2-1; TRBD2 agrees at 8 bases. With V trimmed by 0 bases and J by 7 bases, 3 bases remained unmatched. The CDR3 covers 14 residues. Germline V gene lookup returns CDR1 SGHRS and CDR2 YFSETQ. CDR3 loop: CASSLVAGRNEQFF. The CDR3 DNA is TGCGCCAGCAGCTTGGTAGCGGGGAGGAATGAGCAGTTCTTC. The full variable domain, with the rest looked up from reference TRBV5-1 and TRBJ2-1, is KAGVTQTPRYLIKTRGQQVTLSCSPISGHRSVSWYQQTPGQGLQFLFEYFSETQRNKGNFPGRFSGRQFSNSRSEMNVSTLELGDSALYLCASSLVAGRNEQFFGPGTRLTVL.

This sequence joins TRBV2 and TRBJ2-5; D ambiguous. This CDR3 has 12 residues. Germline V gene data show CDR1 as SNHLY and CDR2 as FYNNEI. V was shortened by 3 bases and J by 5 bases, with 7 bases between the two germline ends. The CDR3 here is CASSEARETQYF. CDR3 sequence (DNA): TGTGCCAGCAGTGAGGCCCGGGAGACCCAGTACTTC. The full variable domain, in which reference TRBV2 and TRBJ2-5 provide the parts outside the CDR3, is EPEVTQTPSHQVTQMGQEVILRCVPISNHLYFYWYRQILGQKVEFLVSFYNNEISEKSEIFDDQFSVERPDGSNFTLKIRSTKLEDSAMYFCASSEARETQYFGPGTRLLVL.

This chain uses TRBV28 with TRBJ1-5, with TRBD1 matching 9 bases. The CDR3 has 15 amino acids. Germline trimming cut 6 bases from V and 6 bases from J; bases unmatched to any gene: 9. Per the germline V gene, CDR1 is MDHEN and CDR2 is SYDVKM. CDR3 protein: CASRGQGWWGQPQHF. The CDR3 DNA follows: TGTGCCAGCAGAGGACAGGGGTGGTGGGGTCAGCCCCAGCATTTT.

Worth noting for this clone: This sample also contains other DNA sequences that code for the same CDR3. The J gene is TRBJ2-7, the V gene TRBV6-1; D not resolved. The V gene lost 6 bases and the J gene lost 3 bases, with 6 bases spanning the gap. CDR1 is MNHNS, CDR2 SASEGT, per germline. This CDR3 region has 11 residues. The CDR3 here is CASSRNYEQYF. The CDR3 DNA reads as TGTGCCAGCAGCCGCAACTACGAGCAGTACTTC.

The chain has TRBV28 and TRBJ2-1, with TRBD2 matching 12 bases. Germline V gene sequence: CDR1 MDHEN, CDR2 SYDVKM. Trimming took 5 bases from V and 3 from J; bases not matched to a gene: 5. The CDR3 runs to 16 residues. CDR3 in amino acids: CASSGILAGGYNEQFF. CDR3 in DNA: TGTGCCAGCAGTGGGATACTAGCGGGGGGCTACAATGAGCAGTTCTTC.

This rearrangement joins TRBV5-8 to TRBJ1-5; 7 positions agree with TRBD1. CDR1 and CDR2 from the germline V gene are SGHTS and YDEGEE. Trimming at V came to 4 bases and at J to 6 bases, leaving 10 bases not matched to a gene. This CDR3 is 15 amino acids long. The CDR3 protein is CASSPPHRGSQPQHF. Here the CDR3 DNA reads TGTGCCAGCAGCCCTCCTCACAGGGGTAGTCAGCCCCAGCATTTT.

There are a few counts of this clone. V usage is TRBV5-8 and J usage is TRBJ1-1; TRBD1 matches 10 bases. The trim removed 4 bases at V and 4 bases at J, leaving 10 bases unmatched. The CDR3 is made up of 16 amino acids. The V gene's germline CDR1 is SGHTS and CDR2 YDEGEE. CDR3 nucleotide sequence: TGTGCCAGCAGCCGCGGACAGGGGGTGCCCAGCACTGAAGCTTTCTTT. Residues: CASSRGQGVPSTEAFF.

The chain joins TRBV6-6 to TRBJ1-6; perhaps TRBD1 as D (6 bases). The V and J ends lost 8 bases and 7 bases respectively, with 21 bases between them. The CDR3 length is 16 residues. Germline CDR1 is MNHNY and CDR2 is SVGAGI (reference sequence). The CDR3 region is CASGGTRAMGNSPLHF. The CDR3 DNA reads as TGTGCCAGCGGGGGGACAAGGGCCATGGGGAATTCACCCCTCCACTTT.

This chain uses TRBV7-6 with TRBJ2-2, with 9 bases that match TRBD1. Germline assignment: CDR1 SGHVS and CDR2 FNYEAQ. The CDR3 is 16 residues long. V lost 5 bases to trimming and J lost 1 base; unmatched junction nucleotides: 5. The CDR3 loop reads CASSDLGQGNTGELFF. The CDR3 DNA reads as TGTGCCAGCAGCGACCTGGGACAGGGGAACACCGGGGAGCTGTTTTTT.

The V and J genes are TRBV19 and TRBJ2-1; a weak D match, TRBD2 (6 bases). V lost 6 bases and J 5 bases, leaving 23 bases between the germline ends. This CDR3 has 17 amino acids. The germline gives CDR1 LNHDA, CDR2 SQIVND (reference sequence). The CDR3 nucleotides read TGTGCCAGTAGCCGCGGGGTTGGGCTAGCAGAGAACAATGAGCAGTTCTTC. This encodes CASSRGVGLAENNEQFF.

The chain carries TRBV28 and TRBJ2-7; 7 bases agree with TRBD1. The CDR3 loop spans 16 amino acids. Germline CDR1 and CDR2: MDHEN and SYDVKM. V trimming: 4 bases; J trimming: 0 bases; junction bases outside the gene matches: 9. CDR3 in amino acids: CASSSTGWDSSYEQYF. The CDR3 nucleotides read TGTGCCAGCAGTTCGACAGGGTGGGATAGCTCCTACGAGCAGTACTTC.

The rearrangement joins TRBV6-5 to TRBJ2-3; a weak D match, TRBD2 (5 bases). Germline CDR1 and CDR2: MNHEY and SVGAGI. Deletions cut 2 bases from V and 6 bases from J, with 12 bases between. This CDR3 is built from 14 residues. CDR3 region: CASSYGLAKDTQYF. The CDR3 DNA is TGTGCCAGCAGTTACGGGCTAGCTAAGGATACGCAGTATTTT.